The entry that follows covers one T cell receptor (beta chain) sequence. No antigen is known for it. This record belongs to a study of T cell responses to AZD1222 COVID-19 vaccine. Study-wide findings and caveats: Repertoires in all cases were sampled only once the peak T cell response had passed. Rises in breadth and depth of Spike-specific TCRs came after two AZD1222 doses. A mostly white British donor set with more females was recruited, and clonal diversity was possibly underestimated.

Per germline, CDR1 SGHTS and CDR2 YDEGEE. The ends were cut back, 0 bases at V and 4 bases at J, with 5 bases in the middle. CDR3 length equals 13 residues. Sequencing was performed with immunoSEQ multiplex PCR; in TCRdb, only in-frame clones are kept and a portion is missing. The sample contains over 100,000 clones, about 80% of which appear only once. The chain joins TRBV5-8 to TRBJ2-1, with unresolved D. The receptor was derived from an adult in good health. The source material was peripheral blood, sampled on day 0 of AZD1222 vaccination. DNA of the CDR3: TGTGCCAGCAGCTTGGGCATTTACAATGAGCAGTTCTTC. This codes for CASSLGIYNEQFF.